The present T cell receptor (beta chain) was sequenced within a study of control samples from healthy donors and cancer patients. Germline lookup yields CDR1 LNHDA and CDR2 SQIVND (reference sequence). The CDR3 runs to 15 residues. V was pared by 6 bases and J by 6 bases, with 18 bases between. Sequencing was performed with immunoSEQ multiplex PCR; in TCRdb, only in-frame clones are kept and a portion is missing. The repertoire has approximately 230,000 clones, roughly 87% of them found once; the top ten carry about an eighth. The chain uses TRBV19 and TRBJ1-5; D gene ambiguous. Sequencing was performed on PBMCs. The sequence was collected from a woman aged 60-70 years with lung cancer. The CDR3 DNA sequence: TGTGCCAGTAGCTCACAGCGGCAGCTCGGTCAGCCCCAGCATTTT. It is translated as CASSSQRQLGQPQHF. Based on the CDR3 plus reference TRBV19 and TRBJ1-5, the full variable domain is DGGITQSPKYLFRKEGQNVTLSCEQNLNHDAMYWYRQDPGQGLRLIYYSQIVNDFQKGDIAEGYSVSREKKESFPLTVTSAQKNPTAFYLCASSSQRQLGQPQHFGDGTRLSIL.